This T cell receptor beta chain was obtained from a study of cytomegalovirus exposure and HLA in healthy donors. Notes on the study in general: Exclusion as indistinguishable affected some V segments, including TRBV6-2 and TRBV6-3. Analyzed later, most CMV-associated TCR beta chains appeared HLA-restricted.

The PCR used 60 Vbeta and 13 Jbeta primers. Assay: immunoSEQ multiplex PCR; the TCRdb copy retains only in-frame clones and omits some. The table shows some 170,000 clones, with over 65% occurring only once. For this clone: Antigen: not known. One end of the junction does not line up with germline, which may come from a read error.

Germline lookup yields CDR1 SGHNT and CDR2 YYREEE (reference sequence). This CDR3 comprises 15 residues. The receptor comes from a woman between 55 and 75 years old in good health and CMV-seropositive. The sequenced sample consisted of PBMCs. This chain links TRBV5-4 with TRBJ2-6, with D possibly being TRBD1 (5 bases). This chain's CDR3 is CASSVDSSGANGLTF. The CDR3 DNA is TGTGCCAGCAGTGTCGACAGCTCTGGGGCCAACGGCCTGACTTTC.